The source of this T cell receptor (beta chain) is a study of T cell responses to AZD1222 COVID-19 vaccine. Turning to the study itself: Second-dose intervals near 4 or 12 weeks were combined.

Broader study findings: No repertoire was sampled before or during the peak T cell response, only after it. Unmutated variant regions reportedly attract nearly half of all spike-specific TCRs.

The CDR3 covers 15 residues. Trimming pared 4 bases from V and 3 bases from J, leaving 17 bases between. CDR1 and CDR2 (germline): SGHRS, YFSETQ. This clone was seen only once. Its specificity is unknown. This table comes from immunoSEQ multiplex PCR, and its TCRdb copy is limited to in-frame clones, with some not included. Among some 150,000 clones, about nine tenths were seen once, and the ten largest hold 2% to 2.5%. This receptor was obtained from an adult in good health. Sequencing used peripheral blood, obtained on day 0 of AZD1222 vaccination. The chain couples TRBV5-1 to TRBJ2-7; D is possibly TRBD2 (7 bases). As DNA, the CDR3 is TGCGCCAGCAGCATAGCTAGCGGAGGGGGCTACGAGCAGTACTTC. Protein: CASSIASGGGYEQYF.